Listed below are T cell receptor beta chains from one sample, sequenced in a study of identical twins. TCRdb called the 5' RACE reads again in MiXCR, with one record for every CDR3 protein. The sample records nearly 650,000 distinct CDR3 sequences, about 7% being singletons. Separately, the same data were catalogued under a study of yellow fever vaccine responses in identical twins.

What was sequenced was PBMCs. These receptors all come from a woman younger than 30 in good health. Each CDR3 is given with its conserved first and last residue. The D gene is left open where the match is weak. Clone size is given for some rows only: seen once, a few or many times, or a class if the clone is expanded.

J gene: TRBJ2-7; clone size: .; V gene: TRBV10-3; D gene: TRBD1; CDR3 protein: CAISTGQGGYEQYF; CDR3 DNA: TGTGCCATCAGCACGGGACAGGGTGGGTACGAGCAGTACTTC
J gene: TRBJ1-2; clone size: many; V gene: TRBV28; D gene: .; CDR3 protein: CASSLFDYGYTF; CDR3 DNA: TGTGCCAGCAGTTTATTTGACTATGGCTACACCTTC
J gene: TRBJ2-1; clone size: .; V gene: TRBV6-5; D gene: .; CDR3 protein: CASSYERTYNEQFF; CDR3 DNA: TGTGCCAGCAGTTACGAAAGGACCTACAATGAGCAGTTCTTC
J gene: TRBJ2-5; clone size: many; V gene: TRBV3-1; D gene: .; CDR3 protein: CASSQDGRGYQETQYF; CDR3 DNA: TGTGCCAGCAGCCAAGACGGGCGGGGATACCAAGAGACCCAGTACTTC
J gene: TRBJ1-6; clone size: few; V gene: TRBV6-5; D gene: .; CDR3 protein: CASSYSILAGNSPLHF; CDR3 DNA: TGTGCCAGCAGTTACTCGATTCTGGCGGGGAATTCACCCCTCCACTTT
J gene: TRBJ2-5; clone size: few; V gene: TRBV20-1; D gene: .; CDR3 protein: CSARETGWETQYF; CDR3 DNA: TGCAGTGCTAGAGAGACGGGGTGGGAGACCCAGTACTTC
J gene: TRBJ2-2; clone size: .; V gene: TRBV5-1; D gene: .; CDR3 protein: CASRADTGELFF; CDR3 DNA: TGCGCCAGCAGGGCCGACACCGGGGAGCTGTTTTTT
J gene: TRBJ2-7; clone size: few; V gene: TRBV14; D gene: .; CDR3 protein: CASRLAGHYEQYF; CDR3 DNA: TGTGCCAGCCGGTTGGCAGGGCACTACGAGCAGTACTTC
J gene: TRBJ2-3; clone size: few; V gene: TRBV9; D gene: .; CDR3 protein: CASSAGWSPGTDTQYF; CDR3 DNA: TGTGCCAGCAGCGCGGGGTGGTCCCCTGGCACAGATACGCAGTATTTT
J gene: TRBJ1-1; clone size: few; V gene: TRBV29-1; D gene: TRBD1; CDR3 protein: CSVEGTGGVVTEAFF; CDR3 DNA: TGCAGCGTTGAAGGGACAGGGGGTGTTGTCACTGAAGCTTTCTTT
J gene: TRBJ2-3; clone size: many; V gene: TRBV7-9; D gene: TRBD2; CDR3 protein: CASSLTSALTDTQYF; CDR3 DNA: TGTGCCAGCAGCTTGACTAGCGCCCTCACAGATACGCAGTATTTT
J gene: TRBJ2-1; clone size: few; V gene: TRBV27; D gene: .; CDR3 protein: CASSDGLYNEQFF; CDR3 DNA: TGTGCCAGCAGTGATGGACTATACAATGAGCAGTTCTTC
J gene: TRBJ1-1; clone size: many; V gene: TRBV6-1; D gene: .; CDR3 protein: CASSEYPGALRTEAFF; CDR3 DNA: TGTGCCAGCAGTGAATACCCTGGGGCCTTGAGGACTGAAGCTTTCTTT
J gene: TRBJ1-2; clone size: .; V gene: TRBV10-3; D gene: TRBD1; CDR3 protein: CAINTGAYGYTF; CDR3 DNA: TGTGCCATTAACACAGGGGCCTATGGCTACACCTTC
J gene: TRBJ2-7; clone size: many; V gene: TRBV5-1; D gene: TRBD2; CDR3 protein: CASSSRLAESYEQYF; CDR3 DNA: TGCGCCAGCAGCTCCCGACTAGCGGAATCCTACGAGCAGTACTTC
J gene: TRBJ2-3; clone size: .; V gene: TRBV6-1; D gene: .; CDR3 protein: CSSMSSSTSTDTQYF; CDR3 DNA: TGTTCCAGCATGTCTAGCAGTACTAGCACAGATACGCAGTATTTT
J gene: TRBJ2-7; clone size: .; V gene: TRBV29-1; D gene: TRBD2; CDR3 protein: CSVSGGGSYEQYF; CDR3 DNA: TGCAGCGTGAGCGGCGGGGGGTCCTACGAGCAGTACTTC
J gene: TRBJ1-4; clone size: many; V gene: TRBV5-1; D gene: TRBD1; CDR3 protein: CASSVGQAEKLFF; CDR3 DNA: TGCGCCAGCAGCGTGGGACAGGCTGAAAAACTGTTTTTT
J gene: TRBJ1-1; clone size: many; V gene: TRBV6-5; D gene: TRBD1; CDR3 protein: CASRGTGSDLF; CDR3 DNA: TGTGCCAGCAGAGGGACAGGGTCGGATCTCTTT
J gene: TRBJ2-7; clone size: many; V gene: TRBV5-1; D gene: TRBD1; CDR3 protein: CASSLVAGGVYEQYF; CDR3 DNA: TGCGCCAGCAGTTTGGTCGCAGGGGGCGTATACGAGCAGTACTTC
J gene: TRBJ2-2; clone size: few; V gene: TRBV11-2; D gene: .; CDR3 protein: CASSWRTGTANTGELFF; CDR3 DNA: TGTGCCAGCAGCTGGAGGACCGGGACCGCGAACACCGGGGAGCTGTTTTTT